The entry that follows covers one T cell receptor beta chain sequence. The antigen is undetermined. Additional DNA sequences in this sample encode the identical CDR3. The data originate from a study of cytomegalovirus exposure and HLA in healthy donors. Study conclusions and caveats: There were over 150 TCR beta chains listed as cytomegalovirus-associated. Later on, analysis showed that most CMV-associated TCR beta chains appeared to be HLA-restricted.

Primers for the PCR totalled 60 Vbeta and 13 Jbeta. Only in-frame clones appear in the TCRdb table, and some are missing; sequencing was by immunoSEQ multiplex PCR. Counted here are roughly 180,000 clones, 65% to 85% occurring once; the ten biggest clones make up about 5.6%. The clonotype comes from a woman aged 30 to 39 in good health and CMV-seropositive. The sequencing input was PBMCs.

The CDR3 spells CASSRTSGYEQYF. CDR3 DNA: TGTGCCAGCAGTCGGACTAGCGGTTACGAGCAGTACTTC. The chain employs TRBV6-5 and TRBJ2-7; 10 bases are a match to TRBD2. The germline V gene has CDR1 MNHEY and CDR2 SVGAGI. J was trimmed by 4 bases and V by 5 bases; bases with no gene match: 2. This CDR3 region has 13 residues.